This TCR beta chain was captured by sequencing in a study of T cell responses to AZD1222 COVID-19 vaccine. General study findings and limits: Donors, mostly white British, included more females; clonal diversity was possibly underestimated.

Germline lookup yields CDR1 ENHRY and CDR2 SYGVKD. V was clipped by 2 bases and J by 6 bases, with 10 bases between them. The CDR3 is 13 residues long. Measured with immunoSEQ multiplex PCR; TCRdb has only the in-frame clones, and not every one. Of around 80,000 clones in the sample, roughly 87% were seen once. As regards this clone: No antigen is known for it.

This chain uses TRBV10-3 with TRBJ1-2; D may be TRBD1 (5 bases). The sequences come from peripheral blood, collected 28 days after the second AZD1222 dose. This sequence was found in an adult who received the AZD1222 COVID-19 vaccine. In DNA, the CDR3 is TGTGCCATCAGTGAGGGAGCGGGGGATGGCTACACCTTC. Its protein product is CAISEGAGDGYTF.